The rows below give T cell receptor beta chains drawn from one sample of a study of neurological immune-mediated disorders. TCRdb analysed the 5' RACE reads with MiXCR anew, one entry per CDR3 protein. Here the sample spans around 49,000 distinct CDR3 sequences, less than 15% being singletons. The sequencing sample was made of PBMCs. These receptors were obtained from a male donor with HTLV-1-associated myelopathy (HAM/TSP). Each CDR3 is given without its conserved first and last residue.

TRBV20-1	TRBJ2-5	SARGQQYQTQY
TRBV29-1	TRBJ2-6	SVRPGESPGANVLT
TRBV20-1	TRBJ2-4	SAKAGSQPNIQY
TRBV7-9	TRBJ2-5	ASSLGTGPETQY
TRBV10-3	TRBJ1-5	AISEGKPNQPQH
TRBV6-4	TRBJ2-2	ASSGTSTGELF
TRBV27	TRBJ2-7	ASSLLTSGGLTYEQY
TRBV5-6	TRBJ2-2	ASSPEPSENTGELF
TRBV5-1	TRBJ2-1	ASSLAAINEQF
TRBV11-3	TRBJ2-7	ASSLEYGSYEQY
TRBV2	TRBJ2-5	VSPGWADQETQY
TRBV6-5	TRBJ2-1	ASSRSGQHLNEQF
TRBV4-1	TRBJ2-7	ASSQDLGSYEQY
TRBV7-7	TRBJ2-3	ASSQGGGDTQY
TRBV10-3	TRBJ2-2	AISVTVTGELF
TRBV7-3	TRBJ2-5	ASSLRAGTGGQETQY
TRBV5-1	TRBJ2-2	VSSWARAGELF
TRBV7-9	TRBJ2-7	ASSFRQGGEQY
TRBV5-6	TRBJ2-2	ASSPGQRGGTGELF
TRBV20-1	TRBJ2-1	SAGQPGLAGDHNEQF
TRBV7-9	TRBJ2-1	ASSLADREYNEQF
TRBV7-9	TRBJ2-3	ASSSTETSTDTQY
TRBV5-1	TRBJ2-2	ASSLAQVYGELF
TRBV5-5	TRBJ1-2	ASSLRTPGTEKILYGYT
TRBV5-5	TRBJ1-6	ASSLGTGVYNSPLH
TRBV6-5	TRBJ2-1	ASSRQQGSEQF
TRBV5-1	TRBJ1-4	ASSSQGGEKLF
TRBV20-1	TRBJ2-3	SARGRGLSTDKQY
TRBV20-1	TRBJ2-3	SARAGLAPSDTQY
TRBV6-5	TRBJ1-6	ASSRQGLESPLH
TRBV20-1	TRBJ1-5	SAYDSNQPQH
TRBV7-2	TRBJ1-2	ASSLAPRGPDGYT
TRBV5-1	TRBJ2-7	ASSFGTAIYEQY
TRBV5-1	TRBJ2-2	ASSFYICSARQITNTGELF
TRBV12-3/TRBV12-4	TRBJ2-7	ASTQGSPGEQY
TRBV20-1	TRBJ2-7	SAPGRDEQY
TRBV12-3/TRBV12-4	TRBJ2-2	ASSFGGRTGELF
TRBV12-3/TRBV12-4	TRBJ1-5	ASTLGLGSSNQPQH
TRBV20-1	TRBJ1-3	SAYDGNSGNTIY
TRBV5-1	TRBJ2-7	ASSSITGPYEQY
TRBV7-9	TRBJ1-1	ASSWEGVGTEAF
TRBV2	TRBJ2-7	ASRGDRGQFFEQY
TRBV7-8	TRBJ2-7	ASSLVTSGFYEQY
TRBV10-2	TRBJ2-7	ASSGRGTGNYEQY
TRBV3-1	TRBJ2-7	ASSLWDGTYEQY
TRBV9	TRBJ1-3	ASSVESSQNTIY
TRBV7-9	TRBJ2-4	ASSLRLAGGTDADIQY
TRBV5-1	TRBJ2-3	ASSIVTGGPDTQY
TRBV5-5	TRBJ1-5	ASSLATGNQPQH
TRBV20-1	TRBJ1-4	SARESTNEKLF
TRBV3-1	TRBJ1-1	ASSQGTAGDTEAF
TRBV20-1	TRBJ2-1	SASDRLGNEQF
TRBV13	TRBJ2-7	ASTRFSGGAVYEQY